The 23 T cell receptor beta chains below were found in one sample sequenced in a study of T cells after posttransplantation cyclophosphamide. The assay was immunoSEQ multiplex PCR, and TCRdb's table has in-frame clones only and misses some. The sample has about 43,000 clones; 90% are singletons. Cyclophosphamide on days +3 and +4 followed busulfan-fludarabine conditioning and a marrow graft. This specimen consisted of PBMCs, obtained roughly 59 days after allogeneic stem cell transplant with posttransplant cyclophosphamide. The receptors come from a male patient aged 55 to 69 who received an allogeneic stem cell transplant from a related donor and was CMV-positive. The T cells may partly be graft donor cells.

This CDR3 reads CASIGLRDYNEQFF. The CDR3 DNA is TGTGCCAGCATTGGCCTACGGGACTACAATGAGCAGTTCTTC. This chain links TRBV6-1 with TRBJ2-1, with a possible D match to TRBD2 (5 bases). The CDR3 consists of 14 residues. Per germline, CDR1 MNHNS and CDR2 SASEGT. The V gene lost 7 bases and the J gene lost 3 bases, with 13 bases spanning the gap.

The chain couples TRBV25-1 to TRBJ2-7; D perhaps matches TRBD2 (7 bases). Trimming left V 6 bases short and J 7 bases short, with 22 bases between. Germline loops: CDR1 MGHDK, CDR2 SYGVNS. This CDR3 is built from 15 residues. The CDR3 loop is CASRGGPGPLREQYF. As DNA, the CDR3 is TGTGCCAGCAGGGGGGGGCCTGGTCCGTTACGGGAGCAGTACTTC.

The rearrangement joins TRBV19 to TRBJ2-7; tentative D call: TRBD1 (6 bases). The CDR3 loop spans 15 amino acids. The germline V and J ends were trimmed by 3 bases and 2 bases, with 14 bases remaining between them. CDR1 LNHDA and CDR2 SQIVND come from the germline V gene (reference sequence). CDR3 nucleotides: TGTGCCAGTAGTATTTCAGGGGCTCGACCCTACGAGCAGTACTTC. Amino acids: CASSISGARPYEQYF.

The J gene is TRBJ1-6, the V gene TRBV4-1; D unresolved. Per the germline V gene, CDR1 is MGHRA and CDR2 is YSYEKL. The CDR3 has 15 amino acids. The V end was cut by 1 base, the J end by 4 bases, with 8 bases between. CDR3 DNA sequence: TGCGCCAGCAGCCAAGGGCCGTTGTATAATTCACCCCTCCACTTT. Protein sequence: CASSQGPLYNSPLHF.

The chain employs TRBV29-1 and TRBJ2-5; D may be TRBD1 (6 bases). Trimming cost V 7 bases and J 2 bases, with 11 bases left between them. The CDR3 length is 12 residues. Germline V gives CDR1 SQVTM, CDR2 ANQGSEA. Here the CDR3 DNA reads TGCAGCGCACTAACAGGGCAAGAGACCCAGTACTTC. This codes for CSALTGQETQYF.

The chain links TRBV2 to TRBJ2-2; D is ambiguous. This CDR3 comprises 15 residues. V lost 0 bases, J lost 5 bases, and 10 bases lay in between. The germline CDR1 and CDR2 sequences are SNHLY and FYNNEI. For the CDR3, the DNA is TGTGCCAGCAGTGAAGCGAGAGTCAGGACCGGGGAGCTGTTTTTT. This codes for CASSEARVRTGELFF.

The chain couples TRBV6-4 to TRBJ1-5, with unresolved D. CDR3 length: 12 residues. V was trimmed by 11 bases and J by 5 bases, leaving 13 bases between them. Germline CDR1 MRHNA, CDR2 SNTAGT. CDR3 in DNA: TGTGCCGGACCGGGAGGATATCAGCCCCAGCATTTT. Residues: CAGPGGYQPQHF.

J is TRBJ2-7 and V is TRBV18; 8 bases map to TRBD1. The CDR3 sequence is 14 residues long. Unmatched junction bases numbered 5, after V lost 4 bases and J lost 3 bases. Germline CDR1 KGHSH, CDR2 LQKENI. The CDR3 region has the DNA TGTGCCAGCTCACAGGGACAGGCGGTCTACGAGCAGTACGTC. Protein sequence: CASSQGQAVYEQYV.

V and J are TRBV6-6 and TRBJ1-1, with 11 bases aligning to TRBD1. The V segment lost 5 bases and the J segment 11 bases; nucleotides outside the gene matches: 7. Germline V gives CDR1 MNHNY, CDR2 SVGAGI (reference sequence). This CDR3 is built from 13 residues. The CDR3: CASSNGQGAWAFF. The CDR3 nucleotides are TGTGCCAGCAGTAACGGACAGGGGGCTTGGGCTTTCTTT.

The J gene is TRBJ1-2, the V gene TRBV4-1, with D possibly being TRBD1 (5 bases). This CDR3 is 14 amino acids long. Trimming took 3 bases from V and 6 from J, leaving 14 bases between them. The germline V gene has CDR1 MGHRA and CDR2 YSYEKL. The CDR3 coding sequence is TGCGCCAGCAGCCATCCTGGGGCAGAAGATGGCTACACCTTC. Amino acid sequence: CASSHPGAEDGYTF.

The V gene is TRBV6-1, the J gene TRBJ1-2, with D unclear. The V and J ends lost 4 bases and 1 base respectively, with 4 bases between them. Germline V lookup: CDR1 MNHNS, CDR2 SASEGT. The CDR3 consists of 12 residues. CDR3 sequence reads: CASSGSNYGYTF. In DNA, the CDR3 is TGTGCCAGCAGTGGGAGTAACTATGGCTACACCTTC.

This chain links TRBV5-1 with TRBJ2-2, with 8 bases matching TRBD1. The CDR3 totals 14 residues. Germline assignment: CDR1 SGHRS and CDR2 YFSETQ. J lost 4 bases, V lost 5 bases, and 4 bases had no gene match. CDR3 sequence (DNA): TGCGCCAGCAGGTTGCAGGGGGCCACCGGGGAGCTGTTTTTT. Its translation: CASRLQGATGELFF.

The J gene is TRBJ2-1, the V gene TRBV15; 8 bases are a match to TRBD1. The CDR3 has 17 amino acids. Unmatched junction bases numbered 5, after V lost 1 base and J lost 0 bases. CDR1 and CDR2 (germline): LNHNV, YYDKDF (reference sequence). In DNA, the CDR3 is TGTGCCACCAGCAGAGGTTGGGACAGGAGCTCCTACAATGAGCAGTTCTTC. Encoded protein: CATSRGWDRSSYNEQFF.

The J gene is TRBJ1-1, the V gene TRBV5-1; D gene ambiguous. CDR1 is SGHRS and CDR2 is YFSETQ in the germline V gene. The V and J ends lost 0 bases and 3 bases respectively, with 15 bases between them. This CDR3 spans 16 amino acids. The CDR3 DNA is TGCGCCAGCAGCTTGGAGCTGGGAGAGGTGGACACTGAAGCTTTCTTT. Encoded protein: CASSLELGEVDTEAFF. The whole variable domain, filled in from reference TRBV5-1 and TRBJ1-1, reads KAGVTQTPRYLIKTRGQQVTLSCSPISGHRSVSWYQQTPGQGLQFLFEYFSETQRNKGNFPGRFSGRQFSNSRSEMNVSTLELGDSALYLCASSLELGEVDTEAFFGQGTRLTVV.

The V gene is TRBV11-3, the J gene TRBJ2-2; 9 nucleotides line up with TRBD1. Germline values: CDR1 SGHNT, CDR2 YENEEA. This CDR3 contains 16 residues. V gave up 5 bases and J gave up 5 bases; unmatched junction bases: 9. This CDR3 is CASSLRDREGTGELFF. The CDR3 bases are TGTGCCAGCAGCCTCAGGGACAGGGAGGGAACCGGGGAGCTGTTTTTT.

This clone has more than one count but fewer than ten. This chain joins TRBV18 and TRBJ1-1; no reliable D call. The V gene's germline CDR1 is KGHSH and CDR2 LQKENI. Between the trimmed V and J ends, which lost 0 bases and 0 bases, there was a span of 5 bases. This CDR3 comprises 14 residues. This CDR3 reads CASSPPRMNTEAFF. The CDR3 nucleotides read TGTGCCAGCTCACCACCGAGGATGAACACTGAAGCTTTCTTT.

The J gene is TRBJ2-5, the V gene TRBV18; TRBD2 aligns across 7 bases. This CDR3 has 15 amino acids. The trim removed 0 bases at V and 4 bases at J, leaving 5 bases unmatched. Per the germline V gene, CDR1 is KGHSH and CDR2 is LQKENI. CDR3 protein: CASSPPGQRGETQYF. In DNA form, the CDR3 reads TGTGCCAGCTCACCACCTGGGCAGCGGGGAGAGACCCAGTACTTC.

The chain carries TRBV6-1 and TRBJ1-4, with D possibly being TRBD1 (6 bases). The CDR3 is 12 residues long. Germline CDR1 MNHNS, CDR2 SASEGT. Deletions cut 0 bases from V and 15 bases from J, with 11 bases between. As DNA, the CDR3 is TGTGCCAGCAGTGAAGCTTCGCGGACAGTGTTTTTT. Residues: CASSEASRTVFF.

The J gene is TRBJ1-1, the V gene TRBV7-8; D gene ambiguous. The CDR3 has 16 residues. The ends were cut back, 1 base at V and 0 bases at J, with 12 bases in the middle. The germline V gene encodes CDR1 SGHVS and CDR2 FQNEAQ. For the CDR3, the DNA is TGTGCCAGCAGCTTAGAGGGCCACGGGATGAACACTGAAGCTTTCTTT. It is translated as CASSLEGHGMNTEAFF.

This clone showed up just once. The V and J genes are TRBV6-6 and TRBJ2-5; TRBD2 matches at 7 bases. From germline, CDR1 is MNHNY and CDR2 SVGAGI (reference sequence). Losses at the gene ends were 0 bases for V and 5 bases for J; bases not matched to a gene: 3. This CDR3 is 14 amino acids long. The CDR3 region is CASSYSWGGETQYF. CDR3 nucleotides: TGTGCCAGCAGTTACTCTTGGGGAGGGGAGACCCAGTACTTC.

This rearrangement joins TRBV7-9 to TRBJ1-2; 7 bases agree with TRBD1. V lost 4 bases to trimming and J lost 11 bases; unmatched junction nucleotides: 10. This CDR3 comprises 13 residues. Germline V gene sequence: CDR1 SEHNR, CDR2 FQNEAQ (reference sequence). DNA of the CDR3: TGTGCCAGCAGCTCCGGCCGGGACAGTGAGTACACCTTC. This gives the protein CASSSGRDSEYTF.

V gene TRBV21-1 combines with J gene TRBJ2-7; the table's D call, TRBD1, has no DNA check behind it. TRBV21-1 constitutes a pseudogene. This CDR3 contains 17 residues. This CDR3 is CASSKGSRGYSSYEQYV. DNA for the CDR3: TGTGCCAGCAGCAAGGGGAGCAGGGGATATTCCTCCTACGAGCAGTACGTC.

The genes are TRBV7-2 and TRBJ2-5; perhaps TRBD1 as D (5 bases). The last part of the DNA fits TRBJ2-7 better; the J call may be wrong. CDR3 length: 15 residues. Per the germline V gene, CDR1 is SGHTA and CDR2 is FQGNSA. Here the CDR3 DNA reads TGTGCCAGCAGGAAAGACAGACCTCTCTCCTACGAGCAGTACTTC. Translating gives CASRKDRPLSYEQYF.